These 6 T cell receptor beta chains share one sample of origin, sequenced in a study of Ad26.COV2.S vaccination and SARS-CoV-2 variants. Treatment specified: 15 to 20 received Ad26.COV2.S at low or high dose, single or two shots; 5 received placebo; per-sample allocation not given. Collection of the samples took place on day 63 after the first injection of vaccine or placebo. TCRdb's copy holds only in-frame clones and misses some; the assay was immunoSEQ multiplex PCR. The sample consists of about 500,000 clones, about 88% of them appearing once. The sequencing here drew on peripheral blood, taken in a trial of Ad26.COV2.S vaccine versus placebo. The receptors stem from a person between 18 and 65 years old who received the Ad26.COV2.S COVID-19 vaccine or a placebo.

This sequence joins TRBV19 and TRBJ1-5; TRBD1 matches 12 bases. The CDR3 sequence is 17 residues long. With V trimmed by 4 bases and J by 4 bases, 8 bases remained unmatched. CDR1 and CDR2 (germline): LNHDA, SQIVND (reference sequence). CDR3 sequence: CASSNRDRGLGNQPQHF. The CDR3 DNA follows: TGTGCCAGTAGTAACCGGGACAGGGGGCTCGGGAATCAGCCCCAGCATTTT.

CDR3 DNA: TGTGCCAGTAAAAGTCTCTTGGGGGGCGGGAGGTCCTACAATGAGCAGTTCTTC. This codes for CASKSLLGGGRSYNEQFF. The chain has TRBV19 and TRBJ2-1, with 8 bases identical to TRBD2. V lost 7 bases, J lost 1 base, and 15 bases stayed unmatched. This CDR3 has 18 amino acids. Per the germline V gene, CDR1 is LNHDA and CDR2 is SQIVND (reference sequence). The whole variable domain, filled in from reference TRBV19 and TRBJ2-1, reads DGGITQSPKYLFRKEGQNVTLSCEQNLNHDAMYWYRQDPGQGLRLIYYSQIVNDFQKGDIAEGYSVSREKKESFPLTVTSAQKNPTAFYLCASKSLLGGGRSYNEQFFGPGTRLTVL.

The chain uses TRBV7-6 and TRBJ1-6, with D unclear. This CDR3 is 12 amino acids long. The germline gives CDR1 SGHVS, CDR2 FNYEAQ. V lost 6 bases, J lost 8 bases, and 8 bases lay in between. The CDR3 protein is CASSSTYSPLHF. The CDR3 bases are TGTGCCAGCAGTTCGACTTATTCACCCCTCCACTTT. Based on the CDR3 plus reference TRBV7-6 and TRBJ1-6, the full variable domain is GAGVSQSPRYKVTKRGQDVALRCDPISGHVSLYWYRQALGQGPEFLTYFNYEAQQDKSGLPNDRFSAERPEGSISTLTIQRTEQRDSAMYRCASSSTYSPLHFGNGTRLTVT.

The chain carries TRBV25-1 and TRBJ1-2; D is unresolved. Germline V lookup: CDR1 MGHDK, CDR2 SYGVNS. The CDR3 length is 17 residues. Trimming removed 0 bases at V and 2 bases at J, with 16 bases between. This chain's CDR3 is CASSEYLPDGANYGYTF. The CDR3 DNA follows: TGTGCCAGCAGTGAATATCTTCCGGACGGAGCCAACTATGGCTACACCTTC.

The chain carries TRBV18 and TRBJ1-2; no reliable D call. Per the germline V gene, CDR1 is KGHSH and CDR2 is LQKENI. V was clipped by 0 bases and J by 7 bases, with 9 bases between them. The CDR3 contains 13 residues. Here the CDR3 DNA reads TGTGCCAGCTCACCACCAGTTAGTCGTGGCTACACCTTC. Translated: CASSPPVSRGYTF.

The gene calls are TRBV11-2 and TRBJ1-4; D unresolved. There are 14 residues in the CDR3. Looked up from germline, CDR1 is SGHAT and CDR2 is FQNNGV. V lost 5 bases and J 0 bases, leaving 7 bases between the germline ends. Here the CDR3 reads CASSMIATNEKLFF. The CDR3 region has the DNA TGTGCCAGCAGCATGATTGCAACTAATGAAAAACTGTTTTTT.